Listed below are T cell receptor beta chains from one sample, sequenced in a study of T cell responses to AZD1222 COVID-19 vaccine. Data came from immunoSEQ multiplex PCR; TCRdb stores just in-frame clones and leaves some out. The sample yields roughly 80,000 clones, 90% seen once. Sequenced here: peripheral blood, sampled 28 days after the second AZD1222 dose. The receptors were gathered from an adult who received the AZD1222 COVID-19 vaccine. Each CDR3 is given with its conserved first and last residue. Fields, in order: CDR3 DNA, CDR3 protein, V gene, clone size, J gene, D gene. D genes are given only for firm matches. Part of the rows lack a size; the others show once, few, many or a class for expanded clones.

TGTGCCAGCAGCTTCGTAGGGGTATTGAACACTGAAGCTTTCTTT | CASSFVGVLNTEAFF | TRBV5-6 | NA | TRBJ1-1 | NA
TGTGCCAGCATGGCAGCCTACGAGCAGTACTTC | CASMAAYEQYF | TRBV2 | NA | TRBJ2-7 | NA
TGTGCCAGCAGTTCCCCGTTAGATACGCAGTATTTT | CASSSPLDTQYF | TRBV6-5 | NA | TRBJ2-3 | NA
TGTGCCGGCCGGACAGGGGAGGATGGCTACACCTTC | CAGRTGEDGYTF | TRBV28 | NA | TRBJ1-2 | TRBD1
TGTGCCAGCAGTTTTCAGGGGCGGGACACCATATATTTT | CASSFQGRDTIYF | TRBV28 | few | TRBJ1-3 | NA
TGTGCCAGCAGCTTGGGATCAACAGATACGCAGTATTTT | CASSLGSTDTQYF | TRBV5-6 | NA | TRBJ2-3 | NA
TGCGCCAGCAGCGCGGTTGACGGGGAGCTGTTTTTT | CASSAVDGELFF | TRBV5-1 | once | TRBJ2-2 | NA
TGTGCCAGCAGCCAAGCTAGCGGGAGGTTTACCGGGGAGCTGTTTTTT | CASSQASGRFTGELFF | TRBV3-1/TRBV3-2 | NA | TRBJ2-2 | TRBD2
TGTGCCAGTAGTAGCCAGCCGGCAACTAATGAAAAACTGTTTTTT | CASSSQPATNEKLFF | TRBV19 | NA | TRBJ1-4 | NA
TGCAGTGCTAGTTCGAAGAGCTCCTACAATGAGCAGTTCTTC | CSASSKSSYNEQFF | TRBV20-1 | NA | TRBJ2-1 | NA
TGTGCCAGCAGCCCCTTGTTGAGCGGGGCCCAAGAGACCCAGTACTTC | CASSPLLSGAQETQYF | TRBV3-1/TRBV3-2 | NA | TRBJ2-5 | TRBD2
TGCGCCAGCAGGCCCGCAGTTCCCCCTCCGTATGGCTACACCTTC | CASRPAVPPPYGYTF | TRBV5-1 | NA | TRBJ1-2 | NA
TGTGCCAGCGCCACCACAGGGAACGAGCAGTACTTC | CASATTGNEQYF | TRBV4-2 | NA | TRBJ2-7 | NA
TGTGCCAGCACCATGCCGGCTAGGGGAATCACAGATACGCAGTATTTT | CASTMPARGITDTQYF | TRBV7-9 | NA | TRBJ2-3 | NA
TGTGCCAGCAGTGAATTGAGAGTCTATGGCTACACCTTC | CASSELRVYGYTF | TRBV2 | NA | TRBJ1-2 | NA
TGTGCCAGCAGCCAATCCTACCAGGGATATAGCTCTGGAAACACCATATATTTT | CASSQSYQGYSSGNTIYF | TRBV4-2 | NA | TRBJ1-3 | NA
TGTGCCAGCAGCTCCAGGGATGAGCAGTTCTTC | CASSSRDEQFF | TRBV7-9 | NA | TRBJ2-1 | NA
TGTGCCAGCTCACCCTCCGGGACAGGGGGCGATACGCAGTATTTT | CASSPSGTGGDTQYF | TRBV18 | once | TRBJ2-3 | TRBD1